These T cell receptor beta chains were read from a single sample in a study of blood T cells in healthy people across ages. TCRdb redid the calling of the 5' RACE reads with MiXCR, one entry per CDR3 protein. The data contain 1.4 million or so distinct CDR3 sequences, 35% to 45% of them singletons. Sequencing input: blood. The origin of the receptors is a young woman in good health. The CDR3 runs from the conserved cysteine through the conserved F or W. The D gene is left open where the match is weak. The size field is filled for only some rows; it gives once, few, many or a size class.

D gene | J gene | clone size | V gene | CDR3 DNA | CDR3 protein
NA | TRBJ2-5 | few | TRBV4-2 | TGTGCCAGCAGCCAAGTATACGGGACGGAGACCCAGTACTTC | CASSQVYGTETQYF
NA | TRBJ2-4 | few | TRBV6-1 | TGTGCCAGCAGCAAGACAGTTTTAGCCAAAAACATTCAGTACTTC | CASSKTVLAKNIQYF
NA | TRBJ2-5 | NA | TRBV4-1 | TGCGCCAGCAGCCAAGGGCCGGGACCCGAGGTGGAGGCCCAGTACTTC | CASSQGPGPEVEAQYF
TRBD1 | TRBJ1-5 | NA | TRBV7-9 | TGTGCCAGCAGCTTCGGGACAGGTATCAATCAGCCCCAGCATTTT | CASSFGTGINQPQHF
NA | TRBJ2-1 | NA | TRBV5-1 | TGCGCCAGCAGCTTGGGCTTCCTCGTGCTGGGGGGACACAATGAGCAGTTCTTC | CASSLGFLVLGGHNEQFF
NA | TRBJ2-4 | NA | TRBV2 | TGTGCCAGCAGCGACCGGAGGGGGGCCAAAAACATTCAGTACTTC | CASSDRRGAKNIQYF
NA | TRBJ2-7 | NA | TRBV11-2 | TGTGCCAGCAACTCCGGGCCCCTGTCCGAGCAGTACTTC | CASNSGPLSEQYF
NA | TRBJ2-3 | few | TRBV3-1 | TGTGCCAGCAGCCTGTATTGGTCAGACACAGATACGCAGTATTTT | CASSLYWSDTDTQYF
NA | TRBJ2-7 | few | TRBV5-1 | TGCGCCAGCATCCTCGGAGGCGGGGAGTACAATGAGCAGTACTTC | CASILGGGEYNEQYF
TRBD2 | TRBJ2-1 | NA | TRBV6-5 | TGTGCCAGCAGTTACTCGACAAGCGGGAGTGGATTGGGCAAGTTCTTC | CASSYSTSGSGLGKFF
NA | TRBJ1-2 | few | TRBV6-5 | TGTGCCAGCAGTTCAGGGGCTTTTCACGGCTACACCTTC | CASSSGAFHGYTF
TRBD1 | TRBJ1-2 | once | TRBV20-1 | TGCAGTGCCCCAACAGGGGGGTCCCTGATCTATGGCTACACCTTC | CSAPTGGSLIYGYTF
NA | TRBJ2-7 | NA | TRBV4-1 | TGCGCCAGCAGCCAAGATCGAGGCGGTACAACCTACGAGCAGTACTTC | CASSQDRGGTTYEQYF
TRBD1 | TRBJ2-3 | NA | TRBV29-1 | TGCAGCGTTGAAGATCCCTGGGACAGGGGAACAGATACGCAGTATTTT | CSVEDPWDRGTDTQYF
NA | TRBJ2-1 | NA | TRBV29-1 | TGCAGCGTATCCAGGGACTTCAGCTCCTACAATGAGCAGTTCTTC | CSVSRDFSSYNEQFF
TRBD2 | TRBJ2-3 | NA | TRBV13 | TGTGCCAGCAGCTTCCGGGGGGGTACAGGGAGGACAGATACGCAGTATTTT | CASSFRGGTGRTDTQYF
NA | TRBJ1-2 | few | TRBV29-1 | TGCAGCGTTACCGGGACCCCCTATGGCTACACCTTC | CSVTGTPYGYTF
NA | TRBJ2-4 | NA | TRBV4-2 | TGTGCCAGCAGCCAGCAAGTAGAGAGCGGCGGAGCCCCAAACATTCAGTACTTC | CASSQQVESGGAPNIQYF
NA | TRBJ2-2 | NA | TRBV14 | TGTGCCAGCAGCCAATTGGGACCCGTAAACACCGGGGAGCTGTTTTTT | CASSQLGPVNTGELFF
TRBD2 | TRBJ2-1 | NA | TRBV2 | TGTGCCAGCAGGCTGCTAGCGGGTATCTACAATGAGCAGTTCTTC | CASRLLAGIYNEQFF
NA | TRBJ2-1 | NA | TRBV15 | TGTGCCACCAGCAGAGTAGCAGGGGATCCCTCCTACAATGAGCAGTTCTTC | CATSRVAGDPSYNEQFF
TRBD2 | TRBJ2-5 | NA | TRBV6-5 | TGTGCCAGCAGTTACTCGCTTCTAGCGGGGGAGACTCGCCTCCAAGAGACCCAGTACTTC | CASSYSLLAGETRLQETQYF
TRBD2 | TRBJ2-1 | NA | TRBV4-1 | TGCGCCAGCAGCCATCTTGCCGGGACTAGCGGAGACAATGAGCAGTTCTTC | CASSHLAGTSGDNEQFF
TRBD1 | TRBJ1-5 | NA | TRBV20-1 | TGCAGTGCCGAAGGGACAGGGGGAAATCAGCCCCAGCATTTT | CSAEGTGGNQPQHF
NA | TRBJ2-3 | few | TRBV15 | TGTGCCACCAGCAGAGACAACCTGCCGGACACAGATACGCAGTATTTT | CATSRDNLPDTDTQYF
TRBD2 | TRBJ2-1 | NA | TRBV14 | TGTGCCAGCAGCCAGTACGGACTAGTCTCCTACAATGAGCAGTTCTTC | CASSQYGLVSYNEQFF
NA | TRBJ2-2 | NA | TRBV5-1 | TGCGCCAGCAGCTTCCTGGGGGAGAACACCGGGGAGCTGTTTTTT | CASSFLGENTGELFF
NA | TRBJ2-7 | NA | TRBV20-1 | TGCAGTGCTAGTGACGGGGGACTGTACGAGCAGTACTTC | CSASDGGLYEQYF
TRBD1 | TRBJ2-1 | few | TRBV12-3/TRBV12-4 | TGTGCCAGCAGCCTCCCGGGACAGGGCCCCTACAATGAGCAGTTCTTC | CASSLPGQGPYNEQFF
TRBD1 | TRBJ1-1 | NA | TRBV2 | TGTGCCAGCAGCCCCGGACAGGGACACTCTGAAGTTTTCTTT | CASSPGQGHSEVFF
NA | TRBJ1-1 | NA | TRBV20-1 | TGCAGTGCTAGAAAACAGGGAGGGTACACTGAAGCTTTCTTT | CSARKQGGYTEAFF
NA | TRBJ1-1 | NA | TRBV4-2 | TGTGCCAGCAGATTACTATTGGGGGGTCGAGAATCTGAAGCTTTCTTT | CASRLLLGGRESEAFF
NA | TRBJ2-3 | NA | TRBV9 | TGTGCCAGCAGCGTAGATGGGCTGTCAGGGGATACGCAGTATTTT | CASSVDGLSGDTQYF
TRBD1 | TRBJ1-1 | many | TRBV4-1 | TGCGCCAGTTCAGGGACAGGGCGCGCCACTGAAGCTTTCTTT | CASSGTGRATEAFF
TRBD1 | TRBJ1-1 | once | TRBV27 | TGTGCCAGCAGTTTACCCGGGACAGGGATCACTGAAGCTTTCTTT | CASSLPGTGITEAFF
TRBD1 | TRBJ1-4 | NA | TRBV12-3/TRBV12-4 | TGTGCCAGCAGTCAGCCTGGACAGGGTGGAACTAATGAAAAACTGTTTTTT | CASSQPGQGGTNEKLFF
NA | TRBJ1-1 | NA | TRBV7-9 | TGTGCCGGCAGCTTAGCAGGGGACACTGAAGCTTTCTTT | CAGSLAGDTEAFF
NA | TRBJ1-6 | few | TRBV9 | TGTGCCAGCAGCGTAGATTCCTATTATTCACCCCTCCACTTT | CASSVDSYYSPLHF
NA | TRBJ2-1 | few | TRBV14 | TGTGCCAGCAGCCAAGCCACCCTAAGGTCTCGGCACTCGAATGAGCAGTTCTTC | CASSQATLRSRHSNEQFF
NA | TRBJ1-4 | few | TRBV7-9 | TGTGCCAGCAGCCCTATAAACCCGGGACTGGTGTATAAACTGTTTTTT | CASSPINPGLVYKLFF
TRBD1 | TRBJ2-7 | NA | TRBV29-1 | TGCAGCGTTCAGGGGGTGGACGAGCAGTACTTC | CSVQGVDEQYF
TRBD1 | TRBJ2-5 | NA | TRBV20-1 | TGCACTGCCAGCGGGACAGGGGGCAAGAGCCAGTACTTC | CTASGTGGKSQYF
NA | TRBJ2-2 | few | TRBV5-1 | TGCGCCAGCAGCCCGCTTTTAGGGGAGCTGTTTTTT | CASSPLLGELFF
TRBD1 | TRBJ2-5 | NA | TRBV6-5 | TGTGCCAGCAGTCCCCGGGACAGGGATTTGGATGAGCAGTACTTC | CASSPRDRDLDEQYF
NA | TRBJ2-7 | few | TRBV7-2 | TGTGCCAGCAGCTTAGGTGGGCCTGTGCGCAGATTCAGCTCCTACGAGCAGTACTTC | CASSLGGPVRRFSSYEQYF
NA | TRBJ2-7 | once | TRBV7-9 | TGTGCCAGCATAAAGAGAGACAAGTACAATGAGCAGTACTTC | CASIKRDKYNEQYF
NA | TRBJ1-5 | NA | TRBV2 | TGTGCCAGCAGTGAACTGTCGGGGAGAAATCAGCCCCAGCATTTT | CASSELSGRNQPQHF
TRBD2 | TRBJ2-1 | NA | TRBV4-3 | TGCGCCAGCAGCCAATTCCTAGCGGTCCAGGACAATGAGCAGTTCTTC | CASSQFLAVQDNEQFF